Below, 31 T cell receptor beta chains from the same sample are listed, as sequenced in a study of identical twins. TCRdb reprocessed the 5' RACE reads via MiXCR and lists one record per CDR3 protein. The top ten clones hold approximately 0.5% of a sample with approximately 530,000 distinct CDR3 sequences, around 24% of them seen once. These records were also assigned to another study, of yellow fever vaccine responses in identical twins.

Source material: CD4+ T cells sorted from blood. The source of these receptors is a woman under 30 in good health.

V is TRBV2 and J is TRBJ1-5; D unresolved. V was clipped by 6 bases and J by 4 bases, with 13 bases between them. The CDR3 runs to 14 residues. CDR1 is SNHLY, CDR2 FYNNEI, per germline. CDR3 sequence (DNA): TGTGCCAGCAGATTGGAGCCACTGAATCAGCCCCAGCATTTT. This codes for CASRLEPLNQPQHF.

In this sample, this clonotype turned up a few times. The genes are TRBV29-1 and TRBJ2-1; D remains ambiguous. Trimming cost V 7 bases and J 2 bases, with 12 bases left between them. This CDR3 is built from 13 residues. Germline V CDR1 and CDR2: SQVTM, ANQGSEA. CDR3 protein: CSASGAPYNEQFF. In DNA, the CDR3 is TGCAGCGCCTCGGGCGCACCCTACAATGAGCAGTTCTTC.

The rearrangement links TRBV19 to TRBJ2-2; D might be TRBD1 (6 bases). Germline V gene lookup returns CDR1 LNHDA and CDR2 SQIVND (reference sequence). Trimming removed 0 bases from V and 7 bases from J, with 15 bases in between. The CDR3 is made up of 16 amino acids. The CDR3 DNA sequence: TGTGCCAGTAGTATAGACGAGACAGGTTACATCGGGGAGCTGTTTTTT. It yields the protein CASSIDETGYIGELFF.

This clonotype was seen a few times. This chain uses TRBV10-2 with TRBJ2-5, with 8 bases lining up with TRBD2. CDR3 size: 15 residues. The V gene end was trimmed by 7 bases and the J gene end by 5 bases; junction bases not matched to a gene: 12. CDR1 and CDR2 from the germline V gene are WSHSY and SAAADI. The DNA for the CDR3 is TGCGCCAGCAATCCCGAGTGGATAGCGGGGGAGACCCAGTACTTC. Translated, it gives CASNPEWIAGETQYF.

This chain joins TRBV5-1 and TRBJ1-4, with 7 bases aligning to TRBD1. The CDR3 totals 14 residues. The junction had 6 bases not matched to a gene; V was cut back by 5 bases and J by 5 bases. CDR1 is SGHRS, CDR2 YFSETQ, per germline. This CDR3 reads CASSRDSQNEKLFF. The DNA for the CDR3 is TGCGCCAGCAGTAGGGACAGCCAGAATGAAAAACTGTTTTTT.

In nucleotides, the CDR3 is TGCAGTGCTAGAGAAGGAGGGGAGCAGTTCTTC. Translation gives CSAREGGEQFF. The rearrangement joins TRBV20-1 to TRBJ2-1; TRBD2 is a possible D gene (6 bases). Germline CDR1 is DFQATT and CDR2 is SNEGSKA (reference sequence). V was pared by 0 bases and J by 10 bases, with 7 bases between. The CDR3 runs 11 residues.

The chain employs TRBV7-2 and TRBJ1-6; D possibly corresponds to TRBD1 (6 bases). V lost 3 bases and J 16 bases, leaving 19 bases between the germline ends. CDR1 SGHTA and CDR2 FQGNSA come from the germline V gene. The CDR3 extends over 14 amino acids. The CDR3, as DNA: TGTGCCAGCAGCTTGGGCTGGTTGAGGGGGGCTCTCCACTTT. It translates to CASSLGWLRGALHF. Full variable domain (outside the CDR3, taken from reference TRBV7-2 and TRBJ1-6): GAGVSQSPSNKVTEKGKDVELRCDPISGHTALYWYRQSLGQGLEFLIYFQGNSAPDKSGLPSDRFSAERTGGSVSTLTIQRTQQEDSAVYLCASSLGWLRGALHFGNGTRLTVT.

In its sample, this clonotype was seen a few times. This sequence joins TRBV12-3 or TRBV12-4 and TRBJ2-3; D unresolved. The CDR3 extends over 14 amino acids. Trimming stripped 6 bases from V and 1 base from J, with 11 bases between. CDR3 sequence reads: CASSSKDRTDTQYF. In DNA form, the CDR3 reads TGTGCCAGCAGCTCCAAAGACCGCACAGATACGCAGTATTTT.

This chain connects TRBV7-9 to TRBJ1-2; 8 positions match TRBD1. V lost 6 bases, J lost 4 bases, and 4 bases stayed unmatched. The CDR3 is made up of 13 amino acids. Per the germline V gene, CDR1 is SEHNR and CDR2 is FQNEAQ (reference sequence). CDR3 in amino acids: CASSYGTGYGYTF. The CDR3 DNA is TGTGCCAGCAGTTACGGGACAGGCTATGGCTACACCTTC.

This clonotype has only a few counts. The genes are TRBV5-1 and TRBJ1-1; the match to TRBD1 covers 8 bases. From germline, CDR1 is SGHRS and CDR2 YFSETQ. CDR3 length equals 14 residues. J lost 2 bases, V lost 5 bases, and 5 bases had no gene match. This CDR3 reads CASSSDRGNTEAFF. CDR3 bases: TGCGCCAGCAGTTCCGACAGGGGAAACACTGAAGCTTTCTTT.

The chain joins TRBV6-1 to TRBJ1-5, with D perhaps matching TRBD1 (5 bases). The CDR3 covers 15 residues. Germline CDR1 is MNHNS and CDR2 is SASEGT. The ends were cut back, 1 base at V and 4 bases at J, with 11 bases in the middle. The CDR3 nucleotides are TGTGCCAGCAGTGAAGGCAGGGAGCGAAATCAGCCCCAGCATTTT. This codes for CASSEGRERNQPQHF.

This clonotype has only a few counts. The chain couples TRBV20-1 to TRBJ2-1; D may correspond to TRBD1 or TRBD2 (6 bases each). Germline V gene sequence: CDR1 DFQATT, CDR2 SNEGSKA (reference sequence). The CDR3 contains 17 residues. Trimming shortened V by 4 bases and J by 1 base, and 20 bases separated the two germline ends. The CDR3 nucleotides read TGCAGTGCTACCCTTAGGGGGACGGGAGCGTCCTACAATGAGCAGTTCTTC. Translating it yields CSATLRGTGASYNEQFF.

This clonotype was recorded at least ten times. The chain uses TRBV20-1 and TRBJ2-5, with D perhaps matching TRBD1 (5 bases). The CDR3 length is 12 residues. Trimming shortened V by 3 bases and J by 5 bases, and 10 bases separated the two germline ends. CDR1 and CDR2 (germline): DFQATT, SNEGSKA (reference sequence). This CDR3 is CSARGLGETQYF. CDR3 sequence (DNA): TGCAGTGCTAGGGGGCTCGGTGAGACCCAGTACTTC.

This chain joins TRBV6-5 and TRBJ1-1; D ambiguous. Trimming took off 0 bases at V and 6 bases at J, with 11 bases between the two ends. Germline V lookup: CDR1 MNHEY, CDR2 SVGAGI. This CDR3 contains 14 residues. CDR3 residues: CASSYSRGRAEAFF. DNA of the CDR3: TGTGCCAGCAGTTACTCCCGGGGTAGGGCTGAAGCTTTCTTT.

The chain carries TRBV27 and TRBJ1-6; maybe TRBD1 (5 bases). Germline V gene data show CDR1 as MNHEY and CDR2 as SMNVEV (reference sequence). This CDR3 has 14 amino acids. The V end lost 4 bases, the J end lost 6 bases, and 10 bases lay between the germline ends. The DNA for the CDR3 is TGTGCCAGCAGTTACAGGTCCCTTAATTCACCCCTCCACTTT. It codes for CASSYRSLNSPLHF.

This clonotype was seen only a few times. CDR3 in DNA: TGCGCCAGCAGCCGGGACAGGGAGGGCACTGAAGCTTTCTTT. This translates into CASSRDREGTEAFF. The chain recombines TRBV5-1 with TRBJ1-1; TRBD1 matches at 9 bases. V was clipped by 4 bases and J by 4 bases; unmatched bases: 5. The CDR3 runs to 14 residues. Germline V lookup: CDR1 SGHRS, CDR2 YFSETQ.

About this clonotype: The junction and the germline gene differ at one end; a read error may be behind it. The chain links TRBV20-1 to TRBJ2-2; D possibly matches TRBD1 or TRBD2 (5 bases each). Germline V lookup: CDR1 DFQATT, CDR2 SNEGSKA (reference sequence). This CDR3 is 18 amino acids long. DNA for the CDR3: TGTAGTGCTAGTAAACGGGGCAGTGCAATTCGCAACACCGGGGAGCTGTTTTTT. This gives the protein CSASKRGSAIRNTGELFF.

The chain recombines TRBV4-2 with TRBJ2-1; tentative D call: TRBD2 (6 bases). This CDR3 region has 17 residues. Germline CDR1 reads LGHNA; CDR2 reads YNFKEQ. Trimming pared 0 bases from V and 6 bases from J, leaving 18 bases between. This CDR3 is CASSQDRWEAGGNEQFF. The CDR3 DNA sequence: TGTGCCAGCAGCCAAGATCGGTGGGAGGCTGGAGGCAATGAGCAGTTCTTC.

There are a few counts of this clonotype. The CDR3 loop is CASSPGQLYEQYF. The CDR3 coding sequence is TGCGCCAGCAGCCCGGGACAGTTATACGAGCAGTACTTC. The chain carries TRBV5-1 and TRBJ2-7; 7 bases agree with TRBD1. The trim removed 4 bases at V and 4 bases at J, leaving 5 bases unmatched. Germline-derived CDR1 and CDR2 are SGHRS and YFSETQ. This CDR3 is 13 amino acids long.

The CDR3 sequence is CASSRTFETQYF. The CDR3 region has the DNA TGTGCCAGCAGTCGGACTTTCGAGACCCAGTACTTC. The genes are TRBV12-3 or TRBV12-4 and TRBJ2-5, with a tentative D call TRBD2 (5 bases). V was shortened by 5 bases and J by 5 bases, with 9 bases between the two germline ends. The CDR3 covers 12 residues.

The V call is TRBV20-1, the J call TRBJ2-2; perhaps TRBD2 as D (6 bases). There are 14 residues in the CDR3. Trimming removed 7 bases at V and 1 base at J, with 13 bases between. Germline V gene sequence: CDR1 DFQATT, CDR2 SNEGSKA (reference sequence). DNA for the CDR3: TGCAGTGTCCCCGGAGGGCTGAACACCGGGGAGCTGTTTTTT. This sequence encodes CSVPGGLNTGELFF.

The V call is TRBV25-1, the J call TRBJ2-2; no clear D. The germline gives CDR1 MGHDK, CDR2 SYGVNS. V lost 3 bases and J 4 bases, leaving 12 bases between the germline ends. This CDR3 comprises 15 residues. For the CDR3, the DNA is TGTGCCAGCAGTGATCTACAGCTCAGCACCGGGGAGCTGTTTTTT. It yields the protein CASSDLQLSTGELFF.

At least ten counts were recorded for this clonotype. The rearrangement joins TRBV5-1 to TRBJ2-2, with TRBD1 as a possible D gene (5 bases). CDR3 length: 14 residues. The germline CDR1 and CDR2 sequences are SGHRS and YFSETQ. V lost 3 bases, J lost 1 base, and 7 bases lay in between. Here the CDR3 reads CASSSGQNTGELFF. The CDR3 DNA reads TGCGCCAGCAGCTCAGGACAGAACACCGGGGAGCTGTTTTTT.

This clonotype was recorded at least ten times. The genes are TRBV12-3 or TRBV12-4 and TRBJ2-7; TRBD2 might be the D (5 bases). V dropped 5 bases and J dropped 3 bases, with 14 bases sitting between them. The CDR3 spans 14 residues. CDR3 amino acids: CASSLREIGYEQYF. CDR3 coding DNA: TGTGCCAGCAGTCTTAGGGAGATAGGCTACGAGCAGTACTTC.

This clonotype was observed a handful of times. The rearrangement links TRBV24-1 to TRBJ2-1, with D tentatively TRBD1 or TRBD2 (6 bases each). Per the germline V gene, CDR1 is KGHDR and CDR2 is SFDVKD. The germline V and J ends were trimmed by 3 bases and 0 bases, with 20 bases remaining between them. The CDR3 totals 19 residues. The CDR3 region has the DNA TGTGCCACCAGTGATCCGCCGGGGCGGAGGGGGAGCTCCTACAATGAGCAGTTCTTC. Translating gives CATSDPPGRRGSSYNEQFF.

This clonotype has a single count. The chain is built from TRBV7-2 and TRBJ2-7; 7 bases align to TRBD1. The CDR3 extends over 14 amino acids. J was trimmed by 3 bases and V by 5 bases; bases with no gene match: 7. Germline CDR1 reads SGHTA; CDR2 reads FQGNSA. In nucleotides, the CDR3 is TGTGCCAGCAGCGCGACAGGGCCCTTCTACGAGCAGTACTTC. Its protein is CASSATGPFYEQYF.

This clonotype was recorded a few times. CDR3 loop: CSARSGANEKLFF. In nucleotides, the CDR3 is TGCAGTGCTAGATCCGGGGCTAATGAAAAACTGTTTTTT. This sequence joins TRBV20-1 and TRBJ1-4; no firm D call. The CDR3 runs to 13 residues. V was trimmed by 2 bases and J by 3 bases, leaving 7 bases between them. CDR1 and CDR2 from the germline V gene are DFQATT and SNEGSKA (reference sequence).

This clonotype has more than one count but fewer than ten. This rearrangement joins TRBV19 to TRBJ1-2; D is undetermined. V shed 3 bases and J shed 0 bases, with 11 bases lying between them. The V gene's germline CDR1 is LNHDA and CDR2 SQIVND (reference sequence). CDR3 size: 15 residues. CDR3 sequence reads: CASSMSRNTNYGYTF. CDR3 nucleotide sequence: TGTGCCAGTAGTATGAGTCGAAATACTAACTATGGCTACACCTTC.

V is TRBV7-8 and J is TRBJ2-7; the match to TRBD2 covers 9 bases. Losses at the gene ends were 1 base for V and 0 bases for J; bases not matched to a gene: 10. Germline CDR1 and CDR2: SGHVS and FQNEAQ. The CDR3 loop spans 18 amino acids. The CDR3 DNA sequence: TGTGCCAGCAGCTTAGAGATAGGGACTAGCTTTAGCTCCTACGAGCAGTACTTC. Translating gives CASSLEIGTSFSSYEQYF.

This chain joins TRBV19 and TRBJ2-1, with D perhaps given as TRBD1 or TRBD2 (6 bases each). There are 16 residues in the CDR3. The germline gives CDR1 LNHDA, CDR2 SQIVND (reference sequence). Trimming cost V 6 bases and J 0 bases, with 15 bases left between them. The CDR3 DNA sequence: TGTGCCAGTAGCTCGGGGGCGGGACCCTCCTACAATGAGCAGTTCTTC. Amino acid sequence: CASSSGAGPSYNEQFF.

This clonotype was recorded many times. The chain couples TRBV29-1 to TRBJ2-1; D is unresolved. Between the trimmed V and J ends, which lost 1 base and 6 bases, there was a span of 13 bases. Per the germline V gene, CDR1 is SQVTM and CDR2 is ANQGSEA. The CDR3 totals 14 residues. For the CDR3, the DNA is TGCAGCGTTGAAGCCCCTGGCTCACCCAATGAGCAGTTCTTC. This translates into CSVEAPGSPNEQFF.